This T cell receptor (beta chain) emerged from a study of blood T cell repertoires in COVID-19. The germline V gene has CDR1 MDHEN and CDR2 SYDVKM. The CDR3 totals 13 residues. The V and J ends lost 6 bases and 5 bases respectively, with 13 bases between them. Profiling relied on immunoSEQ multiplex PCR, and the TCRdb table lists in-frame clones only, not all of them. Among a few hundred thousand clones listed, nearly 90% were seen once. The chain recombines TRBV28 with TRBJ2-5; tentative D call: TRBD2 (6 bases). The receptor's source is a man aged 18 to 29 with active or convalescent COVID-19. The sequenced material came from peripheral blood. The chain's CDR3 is CASSRPGAETQYF. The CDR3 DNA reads TGTGCCAGCAGCCGACCGGGAGCTGAGACCCAGTACTTC.